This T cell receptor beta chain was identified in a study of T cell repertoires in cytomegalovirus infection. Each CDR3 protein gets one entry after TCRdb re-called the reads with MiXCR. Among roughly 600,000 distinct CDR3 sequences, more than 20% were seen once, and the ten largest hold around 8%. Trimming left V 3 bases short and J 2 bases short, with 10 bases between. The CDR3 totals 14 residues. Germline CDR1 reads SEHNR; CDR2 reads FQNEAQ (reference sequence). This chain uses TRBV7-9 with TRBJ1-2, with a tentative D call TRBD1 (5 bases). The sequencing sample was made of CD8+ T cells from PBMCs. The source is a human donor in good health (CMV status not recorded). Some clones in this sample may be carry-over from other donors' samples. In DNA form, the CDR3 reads TGTGCCAGCAGCTTCGGACAAGCGAACTATGGCTACACCTTC. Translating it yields CASSFGQANYGYTF.